The clone carrying this T cell receptor (beta chain) came up many times. J was trimmed by 5 bases and V by 5 bases; bases with no gene match: 8. The CDR3 has 16 amino acids. Germline V gene data show CDR1 as MDHEN and CDR2 as SYDVKM. The sample comes from a study of response to subunit inactivated influenza vaccine. TCRdb used MiXCR to reprocess the RT-PCR reads, holding one entry per CDR3 protein. There are about 800,000 distinct CDR3 sequences in the sample; roughly 20% occur only once, and about 10% lies in the top ten. This clonotype originated in a man between 45 and 60 years old who received an inactivated influenza vaccine. The sample consisted of PBMCs from blood, taken 4 to 6 days after vaccination. This chain connects TRBV28 to TRBJ2-1; 11 nucleotides line up with TRBD2. CDR3 sequence: CASSTYGGLADNEQFF. The CDR3 nucleotides are TGTGCCAGCAGTACCTACGGGGGACTAGCGGACAATGAGCAGTTCTTC. The variable domain in full, completed from reference TRBV28 and TRBJ2-1, reads DVKVTQSSRYLVKRTGEKVFLECVQDMDHENMFWYRQDPGLGLRLIYFSYDVKMKEKGDIPEGYSVSREKKERFSLILESASTNQTSMYLCASSTYGGLADNEQFFGPGTRLTVL.